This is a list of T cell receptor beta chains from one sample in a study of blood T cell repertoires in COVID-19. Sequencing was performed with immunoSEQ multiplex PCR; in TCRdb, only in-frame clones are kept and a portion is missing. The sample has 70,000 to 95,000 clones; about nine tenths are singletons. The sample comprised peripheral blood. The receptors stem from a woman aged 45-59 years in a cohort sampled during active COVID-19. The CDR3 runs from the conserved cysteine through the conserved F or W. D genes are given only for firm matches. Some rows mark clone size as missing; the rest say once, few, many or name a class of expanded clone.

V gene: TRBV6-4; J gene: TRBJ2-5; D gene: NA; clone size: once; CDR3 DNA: TGTGCCAGCAGTGACGTGAGCAGGAGGTGGGAGACCCAGTACTTC; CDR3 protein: CASSDVSRRWETQYF
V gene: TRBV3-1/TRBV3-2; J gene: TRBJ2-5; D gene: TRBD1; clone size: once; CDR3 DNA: TGTGCCAGCAGCCCTGGACAGGGTAGGGAGACCCAGTACTTC; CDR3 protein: CASSPGQGRETQYF
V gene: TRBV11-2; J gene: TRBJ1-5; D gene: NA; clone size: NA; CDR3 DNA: TGTGCCAGCAGCTTAGGAGGTGATCAGCCCCAGCATTTT; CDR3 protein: CASSLGGDQPQHF
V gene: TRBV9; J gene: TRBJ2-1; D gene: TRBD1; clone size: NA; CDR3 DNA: TGTGCCAGCAGCGTAGGAGGGGGCGCGTACAATGAGCAGTTCTTC; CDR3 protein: CASSVGGGAYNEQFF
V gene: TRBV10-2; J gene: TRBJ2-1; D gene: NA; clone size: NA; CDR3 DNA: TGCGCCAGCAGTGAGTCCACACGCCATACAAACAATGAGCAGTTCTTC; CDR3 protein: CASSESTRHTNNEQFF
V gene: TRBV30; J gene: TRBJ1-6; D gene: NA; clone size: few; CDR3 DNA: TGTGCCTGGACGGGGGGACCTGGATCACCCCTCCACTTT; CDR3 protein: CAWTGGPGSPLHF
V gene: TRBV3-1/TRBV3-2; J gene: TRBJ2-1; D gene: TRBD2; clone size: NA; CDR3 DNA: TGTGCCAGCAGCCTCGGACTAGCGGGGGGGTGGAATGAGCAGTTCTTC; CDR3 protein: CASSLGLAGGWNEQFF
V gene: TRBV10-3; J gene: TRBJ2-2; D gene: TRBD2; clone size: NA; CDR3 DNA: TGTGCCATCAGCCCGCTAGCGGCGGACACCGGGGAGCTGTTTTTT; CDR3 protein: CAISPLAADTGELFF
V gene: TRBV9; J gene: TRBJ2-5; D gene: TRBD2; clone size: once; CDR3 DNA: TGTGCCAGCAGCGTAGCTAGCGGGAAACAAGAGACCCAGTACTTC; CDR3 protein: CASSVASGKQETQYF
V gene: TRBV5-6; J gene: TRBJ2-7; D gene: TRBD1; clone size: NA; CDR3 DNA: TGTGCCAGCAGCTTCTCGGGACAGGTGGTCTACGAGCAGTACTTC; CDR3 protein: CASSFSGQVVYEQYF
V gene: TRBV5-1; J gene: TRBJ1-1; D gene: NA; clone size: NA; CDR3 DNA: TGCGCCAGCAGGGGAGGGGCGATGAACACTGAAGCTTTCTTT; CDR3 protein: CASRGGAMNTEAFF
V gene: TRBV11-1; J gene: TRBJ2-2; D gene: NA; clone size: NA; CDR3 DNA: TGTGCCAGCAGCTTAGACAGGGCGGTCGGGGAGCTGTTTTTT; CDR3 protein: CASSLDRAVGELFF
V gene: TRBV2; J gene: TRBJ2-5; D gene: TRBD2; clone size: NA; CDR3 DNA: TGTGCCAGCTTAGGACTAGCGGGAGTGTATGAGACCCAGTACTTC; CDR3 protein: CASLGLAGVYETQYF
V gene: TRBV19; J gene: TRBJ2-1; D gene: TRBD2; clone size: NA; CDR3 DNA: TGTGCCAGTAGTATAGACAGGACACCGGGGGGCAATGAGCAGTTCTTC; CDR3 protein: CASSIDRTPGGNEQFF
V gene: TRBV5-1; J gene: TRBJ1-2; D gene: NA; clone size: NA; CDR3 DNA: TGCGCCAACAAAGGTCCCAGGGCAGCTTATGGCTACACCTTC; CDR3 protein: CANKGPRAAYGYTF
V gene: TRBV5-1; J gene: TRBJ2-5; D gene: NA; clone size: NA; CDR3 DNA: TGCGCCAGCAGCTTCTGGACACACCAAGAGACCCAGTACTTC; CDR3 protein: CASSFWTHQETQYF
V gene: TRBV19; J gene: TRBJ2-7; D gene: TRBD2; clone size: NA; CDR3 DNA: TGTGCCAGTAGCACTAGCGGGAGCCCCGAGCAGTACTTC; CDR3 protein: CASSTSGSPEQYF
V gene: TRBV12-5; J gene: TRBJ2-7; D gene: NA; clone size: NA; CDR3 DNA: TGTGCTAGTGCCAAGGACGGGATGCACGAGCAGTACTTC; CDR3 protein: CASAKDGMHEQYF
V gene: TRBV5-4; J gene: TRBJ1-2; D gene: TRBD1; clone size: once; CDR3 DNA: TGTGCCAGCAGCTTGGGGACAGGGCTAAACTATGGCTACACCTTC; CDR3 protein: CASSLGTGLNYGYTF
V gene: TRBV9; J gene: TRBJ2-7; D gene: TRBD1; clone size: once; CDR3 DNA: TGTGCCAGCAGCCTGACCGGGACAGGGTACGAGCAGTACTTC; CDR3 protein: CASSLTGTGYEQYF
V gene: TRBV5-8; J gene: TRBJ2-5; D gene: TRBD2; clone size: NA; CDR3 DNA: TGTGCCAGCAGCTTGCCTCCGGGACTAGCTGGGGAGACCCAGTACTTC; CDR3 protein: CASSLPPGLAGETQYF
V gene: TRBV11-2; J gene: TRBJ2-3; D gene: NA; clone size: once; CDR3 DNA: TGTGCCAGCAGCCCCGGGGTTAGTCTGAGCATAGATACGCAGTATTTT; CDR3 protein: CASSPGVSLSIDTQYF
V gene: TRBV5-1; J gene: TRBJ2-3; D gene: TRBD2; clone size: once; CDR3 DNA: TGCGCCAGCAGCTTGGCCCTCGCGCTAGCGGGGGGCACAGATACGCAGTATTTT; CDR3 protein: CASSLALALAGGTDTQYF
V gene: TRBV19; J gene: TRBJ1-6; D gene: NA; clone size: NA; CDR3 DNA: TGTGCCAGTTCTTCCAGGGGAAGAACCCTCCACTTT; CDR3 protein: CASSSRGRTLHF
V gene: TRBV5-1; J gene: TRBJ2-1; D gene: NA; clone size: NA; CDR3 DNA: TGCGCCAGCAGCTTGGGACTTACGGCACACAATGAGCAGTTCTTC; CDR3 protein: CASSLGLTAHNEQFF
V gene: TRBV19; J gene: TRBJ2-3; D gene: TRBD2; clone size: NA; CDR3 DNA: TGTGCCAGTAATGGCGGGGGGCGCACAGATACGCAGTATTTT; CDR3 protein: CASNGGGRTDTQYF
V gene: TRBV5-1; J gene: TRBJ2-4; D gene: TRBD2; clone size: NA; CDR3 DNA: TGCGCCAGCAGCTCCAATCCGGGACTAGCGGGAGGGGCCAAAAACATTCAGTACTTC; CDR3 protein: CASSSNPGLAGGAKNIQYF
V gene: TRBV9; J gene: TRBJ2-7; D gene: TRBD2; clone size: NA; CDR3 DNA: TGTGCCAGCAGCGTGACTAGCGGGTCCTACGAGCAGTACTTC; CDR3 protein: CASSVTSGSYEQYF
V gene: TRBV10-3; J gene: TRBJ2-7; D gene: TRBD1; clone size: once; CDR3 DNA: TGTGCCATCAGTGAGTGGGACAGGGATTACAAGCAGTACTTC; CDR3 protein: CAISEWDRDYKQYF
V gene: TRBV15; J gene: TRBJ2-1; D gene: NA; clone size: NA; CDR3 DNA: TGTGCCACCAGCAATCGGAATGAGCAGTTCTTC; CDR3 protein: CATSNRNEQFF
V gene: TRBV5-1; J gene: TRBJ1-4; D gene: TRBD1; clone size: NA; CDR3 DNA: TGCGCCAGCAGGGGCTACAGGGGATGGAATGAAAAACTGTTTTTT; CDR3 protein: CASRGYRGWNEKLFF
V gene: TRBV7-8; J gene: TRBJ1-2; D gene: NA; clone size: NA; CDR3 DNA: TGTGCCAGCAGCCCGACAGCTCTTAACTATGGCTACACCTTC; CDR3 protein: CASSPTALNYGYTF
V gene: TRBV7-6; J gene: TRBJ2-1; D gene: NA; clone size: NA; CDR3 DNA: TGTGCCAGCAGCTCCAGCGAGGACTCTTGGGATGAGCAGTTCTTC; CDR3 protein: CASSSSEDSWDEQFF
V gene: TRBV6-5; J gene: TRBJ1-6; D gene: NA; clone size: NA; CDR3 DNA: TGTGCCAGCACGGGGACCTATAATTCACCCCTCCACTTT; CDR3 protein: CASTGTYNSPLHF
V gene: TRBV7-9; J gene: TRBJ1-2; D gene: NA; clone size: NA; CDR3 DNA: TGTGCCAGCAGCCCAAGCGGGGGGATCGATGGCTACACCTTC; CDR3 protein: CASSPSGGIDGYTF
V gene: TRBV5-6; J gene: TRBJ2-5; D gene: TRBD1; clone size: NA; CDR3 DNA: TGTGCCAGCAGCTTCCGGGACAGGGGGCTTGAGACCCAGTACTTC; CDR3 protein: CASSFRDRGLETQYF
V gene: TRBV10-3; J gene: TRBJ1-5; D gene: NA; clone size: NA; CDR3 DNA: TGTGCCATCAGCGAGGTCGGGAATCAGCCCCAGCATTTT; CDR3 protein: CAISEVGNQPQHF
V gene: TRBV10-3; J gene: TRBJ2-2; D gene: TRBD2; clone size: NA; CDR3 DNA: TGTGCCATCAGACCTAGCGGGGAGCCCACCGGGGAGCTGTTTTTT; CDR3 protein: CAIRPSGEPTGELFF
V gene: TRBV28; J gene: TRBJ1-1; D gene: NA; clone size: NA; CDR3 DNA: TGTGCCAGCAGCCCAAGGGGGACGGTTAACACTGAAGCTTTCTTT; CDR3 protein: CASSPRGTVNTEAFF
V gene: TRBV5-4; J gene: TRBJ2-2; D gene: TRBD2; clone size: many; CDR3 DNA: TGTGCCAGCAGCTTTGTGGGGGGGAGAACCGGGGAGCTGTTTTTT; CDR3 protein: CASSFVGGRTGELFF
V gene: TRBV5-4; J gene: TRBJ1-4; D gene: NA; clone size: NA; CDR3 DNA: TGTGCCAGCAGCTTGGGAGGGTCTGGTGAAAAACTGTTTTTT; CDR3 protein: CASSLGGSGEKLFF
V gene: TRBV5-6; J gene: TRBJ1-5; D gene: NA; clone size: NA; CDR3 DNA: TGTGCCAGCAGCGCGGGCCTTAGCAATCAGCCCCAGCATTTT; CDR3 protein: CASSAGLSNQPQHF
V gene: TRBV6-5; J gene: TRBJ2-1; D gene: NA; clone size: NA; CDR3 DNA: TGTGCCAGCAGTTACTCGAGTCAGGCGACCTACAATGAGCAGTTCTTC; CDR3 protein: CASSYSSQATYNEQFF
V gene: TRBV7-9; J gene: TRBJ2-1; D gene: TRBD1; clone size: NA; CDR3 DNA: TGTGCCAGCAGCTTAGGGACAGGGAGCCAAAGTGAGCAGTTCTTC; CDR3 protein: CASSLGTGSQSEQFF
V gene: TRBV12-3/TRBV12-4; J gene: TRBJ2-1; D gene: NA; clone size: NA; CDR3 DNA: TGTGCCAGCAAGGCACCCGGGACAGAGCAGTTCTTC; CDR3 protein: CASKAPGTEQFF
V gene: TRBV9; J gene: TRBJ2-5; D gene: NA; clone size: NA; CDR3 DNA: TGTGCCAGCAGCGCCTCCGAAGAGACCCAGTACTTC; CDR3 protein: CASSASEETQYF
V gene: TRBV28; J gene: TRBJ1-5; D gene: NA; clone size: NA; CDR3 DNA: TGTGCCAGCAGTCTGACAGTAGTCAATCAGCCCCAGCATTTT; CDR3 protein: CASSLTVVNQPQHF
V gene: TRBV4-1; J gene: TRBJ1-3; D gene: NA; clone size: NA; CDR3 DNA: TGCGCCAGCAGCCGACAGGTCTCTGGAAACACCATATATTTT; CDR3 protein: CASSRQVSGNTIYF
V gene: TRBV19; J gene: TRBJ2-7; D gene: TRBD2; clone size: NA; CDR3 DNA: TGTGCCAGTAGTAGGCGGCTAGCGGGAGGTCGCGAGCAGTACTTC; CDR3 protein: CASSRRLAGGREQYF
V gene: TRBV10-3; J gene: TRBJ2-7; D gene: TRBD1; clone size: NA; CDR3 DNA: TGTGCCATCAGTCCGGGACAGGGGCAGGATCCGTACTTC; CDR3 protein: CAISPGQGQDPYF
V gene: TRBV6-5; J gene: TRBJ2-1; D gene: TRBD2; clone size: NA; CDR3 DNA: TGTGCCAGCAGTTACTCGAGTGGGACTAGCGGCAATGAGCAGTTCTTC; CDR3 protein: CASSYSSGTSGNEQFF
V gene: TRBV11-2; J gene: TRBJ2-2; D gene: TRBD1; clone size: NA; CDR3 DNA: TGTGCCAGCAGCTTCGACCTTAACAGGGGTTTTCGCACCGGGGAGCTGTTTTTT; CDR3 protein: CASSFDLNRGFRTGELFF
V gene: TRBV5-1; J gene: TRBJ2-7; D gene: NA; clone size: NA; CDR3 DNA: TGCGCCAGCAGCTTGGGACTGGACAGCGGACTCGAGCAGTACTTC; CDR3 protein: CASSLGLDSGLEQYF
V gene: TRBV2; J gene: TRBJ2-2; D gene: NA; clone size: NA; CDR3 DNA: TGTGCCAGCAGGGGTAGCGCGAACACCGGGGAGCTGTTTTTT; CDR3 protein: CASRGSANTGELFF